One and the same sample provided the 4 T cell receptor beta chains below, sequenced in a study of blood T cell repertoires in acute mononucleosis. The protocol was immunoSEQ multiplex PCR, while the TCRdb copy is restricted to in-frame clones and leaves out a portion. The sample shows thousands of clones, approximately 26% of them seen only once. Time point specified: acute infectious mononucleosis, at clinical presentation within 2 weeks of symptom onset (visit 1). This specimen consisted of EBV YVL epitope tetramer+ CD8+ T cells sorted from PBMCs, obtained during acute infectious mononucleosis. Noted subset: CD8 T cells binding a tetramer with EBV BRLF1 109-117 peptide (YVL-BR). These receptor sequences come from a woman aged 18 to 35 with infectious mononucleosis caused by EBV.

This clone was counted a few times. A far larger clone is a single base away, which makes a read error likely. The rearrangement joins TRBV4-1 to TRBJ2-7; 7 nucleotides match TRBD2. V lost 6 bases, J lost 3 bases, and 8 bases stayed unmatched. CDR3 length: 14 residues. Per germline, CDR1 MGHRA and CDR2 YSYEKL. In DNA form, the CDR3 reads TGCGCCAGCAGGCCTGTGGGGGGGGACTACGAGCAGTACTTC. It translates to CASRPVGGDYEQYF.

In its sample, this clone is medium-sized. The V and J genes are TRBV6-5 and TRBJ2-7; unclear D gene. V lost 2 bases, J lost 5 bases, and 13 bases lay in between. Germline V gene lookup returns CDR1 MNHEY and CDR2 SVGAGI. The CDR3 runs 14 residues. The CDR3 DNA reads as TGTGCCAGCAGTTACCTCGGTTTAGGCCACGAGCAGTACTTC. Translated: CASSYLGLGHEQYF.

This clone occurred a few times. V is TRBV13 and J is TRBJ2-4, with a weak D call TRBD1 (5 bases). Germline lookup yields CDR1 PRHDT and CDR2 FYEKMQ (reference sequence). Trimming took off 3 bases at V and 5 bases at J, with 17 bases between the two ends. The CDR3 is 16 amino acids. The CDR3 loop is CASSLSGQGWENIQYF. The CDR3 DNA sequence: TGTGCCAGCAGCTTGTCAGGTCAGGGATGGGAAAACATTCAGTACTTC.

Notes on this clone: The junction shows a germline mismatch at one end, possibly a read error. This chain uses TRBV23-1 with TRBJ1-1; perhaps TRBD1 as D (5 bases). TRBV23-1 is treated as an ORF (open reading frame) with a function not yet certain. This CDR3 is 13 amino acids long. Here the CDR3 DNA reads TGTGCCAGCAGCCATTCGGGGGGCACTGAAGCTTTCTTT. Its protein is CASSHSGGTEAFF.